This passage covers 5 T cell receptor beta chains from one sample sequenced in a study of identical twins (dated by TCRdb to between 2015 and 2016). The library was made by 5' RACE. TCRdb shows the sequencer as Illumina HiSeq 2000. The public reads were quality trimmed at Q25 with fastp and then assembled into clones with MiXCR by TCRdb, keeping productive beta chains. Each entry is one CDR3 protein sequence, shown with its most common DNA and genes. The sample includes 250,000 or so distinct CDR3 sequences, with 6% to 8% observed a single time. The top ten clones comprise 5% to 6% of the sample. The same sample was also studied in work on yellow fever vaccine responses in identical twins.

Sequencing was performed on CD8+ T cells sorted from blood. These receptors were collected from a woman aged 18-29 years in good health.

This chain joins TRBV4-1 and TRBJ2-5, with 9 bases that match TRBD1. Germline V lookup: CDR1 MGHRA, CDR2 YSYEKL. This CDR3 spans 14 amino acids. V shed 4 bases, J shed 5 bases, and the junction held 5 bases outside the gene matches. In nucleotides, the CDR3 is TGCGCCAGCAGCCCCGGGACAGGGTGGGAGACCCAGTACTTC. It yields the protein CASSPGTGWETQYF.

This clonotype was detected ten times or more. The rearrangement uses TRBV7-3 and TRBJ2-1, with 14 bases that match TRBD2. This CDR3 is built from 17 residues. Losses at the gene ends were 0 bases for V and 8 bases for J; bases not matched to a gene: 6. Germline-derived CDR1 and CDR2 are SGHTA and FQGTGA. CDR3 coding DNA: TGTGCCAGCAGCTTAACGGAGGGGACTAGCGGGAGCGATGAGCAGTTCTTC. Amino acid sequence: CASSLTEGTSGSDEQFF.

This clonotype came up many times. This chain links TRBV12-3 or TRBV12-4 with TRBJ1-5, with D unclear. V gave up 1 base and J gave up 1 base, with 14 bases separating them. The CDR3 loop spans 17 amino acids. CDR3 residues: CASSLGRIVGSNQPQHF. Here the CDR3 DNA reads TGTGCCAGCAGTTTAGGTAGAATCGTGGGGAGCAATCAGCCCCAGCATTTT.

The chain is built from TRBV12-3 or TRBV12-4 and TRBJ2-4, with 15 bases aligning to TRBD2. This CDR3 has 18 amino acids. V was pared by 3 bases and J by 3 bases, with 6 bases of the junction left unmatched. The CDR3 DNA is TGTGCCAGCAGTTTGCGGGGACTAGCGGGAGGTGGCAAAAACATTCAGTACTTC. Translation gives CASSLRGLAGGGKNIQYF.

This clonotype was detected a few times. The gene calls are TRBV7-9 and TRBJ2-3; TRBD2 agrees at 9 bases. The junction had 3 bases not matched to a gene; V was cut back by 2 bases and J by 3 bases. This CDR3 comprises 15 residues. Germline loops: CDR1 SEHNR, CDR2 FQNEAQ (reference sequence). The CDR3 DNA is TGTGCCAGCAGCTTAACGGCGGGAGGGACAGATACGCAGTATTTT. Its translation is CASSLTAGGTDTQYF.